This T cell receptor beta chain appears in the sequencing data of a study of shared clonotypes between healthy human individuals (dated by TCRdb to the early 2020s). About the investigation overall: A couple of women and a few men aged 18 to 49 years were included in the cohort. Per donor, three plates each were used for CD4 naive and CD4 memory, two for CD8 naive, and one for CD8 memory. To estimate repertoire size and how much clonotypes are shared between individuals, the study performed deep sequencing of blood TCR repertoires from about 5 healthy adults. To increase sequencing depth and limit assay-specific biases, different laboratories used diverse techniques to prepare libraries and sequence TCR repertoires. Leukapheresis yielded between about 0.8 and 9.5 billion PBMCs per donor. What the authors observed across the whole study: Compared with non-shared clonotypes, clonotypes shared by all four sorted-subset donors had higher generation probabilities. Across a handful of donors, about 5% of naive CD4, approximately 3.6% of naive CD8, around 2.1% of memory CD4, and under 0.45% of memory CD8 clonotypes were shared. Even with the large sequencing depth, rarefaction of the sorted-subset datasets indicated that sequencing was incomplete. Estimated clonotype richness was generally larger for naive than for memory subsets. Because the study included a small number of donors, the genetic and exposure-history diversity represented was limited. Based on pairwise subsampling, the degree of clonotype sharing among donors was expected to be affected by sequencing depth. Sampling was restricted to blood, and TCR repertoires in tissue are likely to differ from TCR repertoires in blood.

Using the deep immunoSEQ assay, multiplex PCR amplified TCR CDR3 regions from genomic DNA. Extracted genomic DNA from each cell subset was distributed evenly across all wells of several immunoSEQ 96-well plates, and each plate was treated as a replicate. For sorted subsets, approximately 210 ng genomic DNA, equal to 25,000 to 35,000 T cell genomes, was loaded into each replicate PCR. Purified libraries were measured with a Qubit 3.0 fluorometer, size-checked on a Bioanalyzer 2100, and measured again with the KAPA Library Quantification kit. Every immunoSEQ 96-well plate was sequenced on a separate single-read 150-cycle Illumina NextSeq 550 flow cell. Processing in the source paper ran as follows. Because the immunoSEQ output included only junctional sequences and no quality scores, the filtering could not be the same as the filtering used for full-length reads. To assign V/J genes and CDR3, sequences were annotated using PyIR, a Python wrapper for IgBLAST v1.9, with IMGT germline references. Reads with weak V/J assignments (E-value above 1e-6), missing CDR3, stop codons, out-of-frame junctions, or ambiguous translated residues were removed. A V3J clonotype was defined by an identical inferred V gene, J gene, and CDR3 amino acid sequence. To compute the percentage overlap between repertoires, the number of shared unique clonotypes was divided by the size of the smaller repertoire. Repertoire richness was assessed with RTK rarefaction, the Chao1 estimator, and Recon v2.1 estimates of unobserved clonotypes. OLGA was used to compute generation probabilities for all TCRbeta clonotypes that the gDNA method yielded from a handful of donors. The clones in this table, taken by TCRdb from immuneACCESS, are in-frame only. Not every clone is retained; where verified, under half of the shortfall comes from an unresolved V gene, and the cause of the rest is unknown. V and J calls and clone size are copied from that table; D and trimming were computed from the DNA. Recorded for this sample are over 750,000 clones; roughly 96% of them occurred a single time. The top ten clones comprise less than 0.25% of the sample.

Notes on this clone: What antigen it recognizes has not been identified. The record has no base qualities; no much larger clone is one base away.

Including cysteine and phenylalanine, the CDR3 has 17 amino acids. Just CDR3 DNA is preserved here, 51 bases in frame from base 1. Sequences LNHDA (CDR1) and SQIVND (CDR2) are obtained from the germline V gene (reference sequence). From V the trimming removes 4 bases and from J it removes 5 bases, while the gene matches leave 5 bases of the junction unaccounted for. CD8 naive samples were obtained by positive selection for CCR7 among CD45RO-negative cells, yielding a CD45RA+CCR7+ population from which TemRA cells were excluded. The donors were healthy, HIV-negative adults who had no recently reported acute infections or vaccinations. Only Caucasian adults living in Nashville, Tennessee, USA were represented among the donors. Blood was collected by leukapheresis, and PBMCs were isolated by Ficoll-Histopaque density gradient centrifugation and then cryopreserved in liquid nitrogen vapor phase. Purity and quantity of every magnetically sorted T cell population were checked by analytical flow cytometry. Each sorted fraction had its genomic DNA isolated and then quantified by UV absorbance on a Nanodrop 2000c.

The sequence links TRBV19 to TRBJ2-2; the junction holds 15 bases that match TRBD2. The sequence came from a man under 40 in good health. Sequencing used naive CD8+ T cells sorted from blood. Reading the label with the study, this specimen's cell subset or site is: CD45RA+CCR7+. The DNA reads as follows: TGTGCCAGTAGTAAGGGACTAGCGGGAGGTGGGACCGGGGAGCTGTTTTTT. Its product reads: CASSKGLAGGGTGELFF.